These 18 T cell receptor beta chains came from one sample sequenced in a study of CD8 T cells in ankylosing spondylitis. TCRdb redid the calling of the 5' RACE reads with MiXCR, one entry per CDR3 protein. The profile shows around 220,000 distinct CDR3 sequences, roughly a tenth of them singletons. Sample: blood, either unsorted or a sorted T cell fraction (not recorded which). Receptor source: a male donor with ankylosing spondylitis or in good health (not recorded which).

In the case of this clonotype: Since a much larger clone is just one base distant, this may be a read error. The chain couples TRBV7-9 to TRBJ1-2, with D maybe TRBD1 (5 bases). This CDR3 contains 12 residues. CDR1 is SEHNR, CDR2 FQNEAQ, per germline (reference sequence). CDR3 nucleotide sequence: TGTGCCAGCAGCCCGGAGGGGTATGGCGACACCTTC. Its protein is CASSPEGYGDTF.

The rearrangement uses TRBV12-3 or TRBV12-4 and TRBJ1-4, with D maybe TRBD1 (6 bases). V shed 3 bases and J shed 10 bases, with 18 bases lying between them. The CDR3 consists of 15 residues. Here the CDR3 reads CASSLGTAEGGKLFF. DNA of the CDR3: TGTGCCAGCAGTTTGGGGACGGCGGAGGGGGGAAAACTGTTTTTT.

This clonotype was found a few times. This chain uses TRBV18 with TRBJ1-4; D unresolved. CDR1 KGHSH and CDR2 LQKENI come from the germline V gene. This CDR3 comprises 13 residues. Deletions cut 2 bases from V and 2 bases from J, with 3 bases between. CDR3 coding DNA: TGTGCCAGCTCACCAATTACTAATGAAAAACTGTTTTTT. Protein sequence: CASSPITNEKLFF. The full variable domain, rest sourced from reference TRBV18 and TRBJ1-4, is NAGVMQNPRHLVRRRGQEARLRCSPMKGHSHVYWYRQLPEEGLKFMVYLQKENIIDESGMPKERFSAEFPKEGPSILRIQQVVRGDSAAYFCASSPITNEKLFFGSGTQLSVL.

This clonotype was counted a single time. A much larger clone differs from this one at a single base, so this may be a read error. Because it lacks the conserved phenylalanine or tryptophan at the end, this CDR3 is likely a read error. This chain joins TRBV9 and TRBJ2-1; 7 nucleotides match TRBD2. Germline V gene data show CDR1 as SGDLS and CDR2 as YYNGEE. V trimming: 1 base; J trimming: 5 bases; junction bases outside the gene matches: 9. The CDR3 has 16 residues. The CDR3 nucleotides read TGTGCCAGCAGCGTAAACGGCGGGGGAGGACACAATGAGCAGTTCTCC. Translated, it gives CASSVNGGGGHNEQFS.

This clonotype was counted many times. The V gene is TRBV18, the J gene TRBJ1-5; no clear D. V lost 3 bases and J 0 bases, leaving 9 bases between the germline ends. Germline CDR1 and CDR2: KGHSH and LQKENI. This CDR3 spans 15 amino acids. CDR3 nucleotide sequence: TGTGCCAGCTCACCGGCGTCCGATAGCAATCAGCCCCAGCATTTT. This codes for CASSPASDSNQPQHF.

This clonotype was recorded at least ten times. V gene TRBV20-1 combines with J gene TRBJ1-4, with D possibly being TRBD1 (5 bases). The germline V and J ends were trimmed by 4 bases and 6 bases, with 12 bases remaining between them. The CDR3 is 13 amino acids. CDR1 is DFQATT, CDR2 SNEGSKA, per germline (reference sequence). The CDR3, as DNA: TGCAGTGCTAAGGAGGGGCCGGATGAAAAACTGTTTTTT. It yields the protein CSAKEGPDEKLFF.

A few counts support this clonotype. The chain uses TRBV6-1 and TRBJ2-5; 8 positions match TRBD2. The V segment lost 5 bases and the J segment 5 bases; nucleotides outside the gene matches: 10. CDR3 length: 15 amino acids. The germline CDR1 and CDR2 sequences are MNHNS and SASEGT. The CDR3 loop is CASSPGGPKWETQYF. The CDR3 DNA sequence: TGTGCCAGCAGTCCGGGGGGGCCGAAATGGGAGACCCAGTACTTC.

This clonotype occurred many times. The CDR3 loop is CASSREVYNEQFF. CDR3 in DNA: TGCGCCAGCAGCAGGGAGGTCTACAATGAGCAGTTCTTC. The rearrangement joins TRBV5-1 to TRBJ2-1; D possibly corresponds to TRBD2 (6 bases). The CDR3 contains 13 residues. V was trimmed by 4 bases and J by 3 bases, leaving 8 bases between them. The germline V gene has CDR1 SGHRS and CDR2 YFSETQ.

Ten or more counts support this clonotype. The chain has TRBV24-1 and TRBJ1-2, with 7 bases fitting TRBD1. J was trimmed by 2 bases and V by 3 bases; bases with no gene match: 2. CDR3 length equals 14 residues. The germline V gene encodes CDR1 KGHDR and CDR2 SFDVKD. The CDR3 is CATSDQDRNYGYTF. The CDR3 region has the DNA TGTGCCACCAGTGATCAGGACAGGAACTATGGCTACACCTTC.

J is TRBJ2-3 and V is TRBV7-9; D call uncertain. The CDR3 totals 15 residues. In germline, CDR1 is SEHNR, CDR2 FQNEAQ (reference sequence). V lost 1 base to trimming and J lost 1 base, with 9 bases between them. Here the CDR3 DNA reads TGTGCCAGCAGCTTAGGGGCCCCCCGCACAGATACGCAGTATTTT. As protein: CASSLGAPRTDTQYF.

This clonotype occurred many times. V is TRBV7-2 and J is TRBJ2-5; 9 nucleotides agree with TRBD1. Germline V CDR1 and CDR2: SGHTA, FQGNSA. This CDR3 is 15 amino acids long. With V trimmed by 0 bases and J by 5 bases, 4 bases remained unmatched. Written as DNA, the CDR3 is TGTGCCAGCAGCTTAGCACAGGGGGCGTGGGAGACCCAGTACTTC. Protein sequence: CASSLAQGAWETQYF.

The table lists this clonotype with many counts. This sequence joins TRBV29-1 and TRBJ1-1; the match to TRBD1 covers 7 bases. The germline V gene has CDR1 SQVTM and CDR2 ANQGSEA. Trimming removed 7 bases from V and 5 bases from J; junction bases left unmatched: 13. The CDR3 runs 14 residues. CDR3 nucleotides: TGCAGCGCTACCCAGACAGGGCAAGGGACTGAAGCTTTCTTT. It specifies CSATQTGQGTEAFF.

The J gene is TRBJ1-6, the V gene TRBV9; D is unclear. The germline V and J ends were trimmed by 4 bases and 7 bases, with 15 bases remaining between them. CDR1 is SGDLS and CDR2 is YYNGEE in the germline V gene. The CDR3 loop spans 15 amino acids. CDR3 coding DNA: TGTGCCAGCAGCCCGGAGGAAGGGTGGAATTCACCCCTCCACTTT. Encoded protein: CASSPEEGWNSPLHF. Looking up the rest from reference TRBV9 and TRBJ1-6 gives the full variable domain: DSGVTQTPKHLITATGQRVTLRCSPRSGDLSVYWYQQSLDQGLQFLIQYYNGEERAKGNILERFSAQQFPDLHSELNLSSLELGDSALYFCASSPEEGWNSPLHFGNGTRLTVT.

This clonotype was recorded many times. The chain couples TRBV12-3 or TRBV12-4 to TRBJ2-5, with D possibly TRBD2 on 6 matching bases. The CDR3 runs to 11 residues. Deletions cut 5 bases from V and 11 bases from J, with 12 bases between. The CDR3 nucleotides read TGTGCCAGCAGTGGCCCGGGACTTCAGTACTTC. Translating gives CASSGPGLQYF.

In this sample, this clonotype turned up a few times. The rearrangement uses TRBV3-1 and TRBJ2-3; no reliable D call. V was clipped by 3 bases and J by 4 bases, with 8 bases between them. This CDR3 is built from 13 residues. Germline CDR1 reads LGHDT; CDR2 reads YNNKEL (reference sequence). CDR3 residues: CASSHLGSDTQYF. CDR3 nucleotide sequence: TGTGCCAGCAGCCATCTGGGATCAGATACGCAGTATTTT.

This chain joins TRBV18 and TRBJ1-3; 9 bases fit TRBD1. The CDR3 consists of 15 residues. Germline CDR1 reads KGHSH; CDR2 reads LQKENI. Germline trimming cut 2 bases from V and 6 bases from J; bases unmatched to any gene: 5. The CDR3 protein is CASSPRTGDENTIYF. Written as DNA, the CDR3 is TGTGCCAGCTCACCAAGGACAGGGGATGAAAACACCATATATTTT.

There are a few counts of this clonotype. V and J are TRBV25-1 and TRBJ2-4, with D possibly matching TRBD1 (5 bases). Trimming took off 4 bases at V and 5 bases at J, with 6 bases between the two ends. The CDR3 spans 12 residues. The germline V gene has CDR1 MGHDK and CDR2 SYGVNS. CDR3 region: CASSVGENIQYF. CDR3 bases: TGTGCCAGCAGTGTAGGGGAAAACATTCAGTACTTC.

This clonotype was recorded many times. This sequence joins TRBV12-3 or TRBV12-4 and TRBJ1-2; possibly TRBD1 for D (5 bases). The ends were cut back, 4 bases at V and 13 bases at J, with 16 bases in the middle. This CDR3 has 12 amino acids. This chain's CDR3 is CASSSTRAWITF. CDR3 sequence (DNA): TGTGCCAGCAGTTCCACCAGGGCTTGGATCACCTTC.